This T cell receptor (beta chain) is from a study of shared clonotypes between healthy human individuals. The germline gives CDR1 LNHDA, CDR2 SQIVND (reference sequence). V dropped 7 bases and J dropped 1; count of bases not matched to a gene: 18. The CDR3 runs 19 residues. The protocol was immunoSEQ multiplex PCR, while the TCRdb copy is restricted to in-frame clones and leaves out a portion. This sample has a few million clones; roughly 93% occur once, and the top ten carry around 1.7%. The naive CD8 fraction comprised CD45RO-negative cells positively selected for CCR7 and excluded terminally differentiated effector memory CD45RA+ cells.

Material for sequencing was naive CD8+ T cells from PBMCs. The chain recombines TRBV19 with TRBJ2-3, with 9 bases identical to TRBD2. The receptor's source is a man younger than 35 in good health. Some clones in this sample may be carry-over from other donors' samples. This chain's CDR3 is CASKTGGLASGWGTDTQYF. In nucleotides, the CDR3 is TGTGCCAGTAAAACGGGCGGACTAGCGAGTGGTTGGGGCACAGATACGCAGTATTTT.